This T cell receptor beta chain was recovered during a study of shared clonotypes between healthy human individuals. Across the study: Per donor, CD8 memory used one plate, CD8 naive used two, CD4 memory used three and CD4 naive used three.

Generated by immunoSEQ multiplex PCR, the TCRdb table keeps only in-frame clones and is missing some. The table records roughly 1,500,000 clones, 98% of them present only once. Only Caucasian adults living in Nashville, Tennessee made up the donor group. CDR3 size: 13 residues. The germline V gene encodes CDR1 SGHNT and CDR2 YENEEA. Trimming removed 0 bases at V and 9 bases at J, with 9 bases between. Sequenced material: naive CD4+ T cells sorted from blood. As for subset: CD45RA+ positively selected. This TCR derives from a man younger than 45 in good health. The chain is built from TRBV11-3 and TRBJ2-1; D is unclear. The CDR3 region is CASSLDRTFEQFF. The CDR3 DNA is TGTGCCAGCAGCTTAGACCGGACGTTTGAGCAGTTCTTC. The whole variable domain, remainder taken from reference TRBV11-3 and TRBJ2-1, is EAGVVQSPRYKIIEKKQPVAFWCNPISGHNTLYWYLQNLGQGPELLIRYENEEAVDDSQLPKDRFSAERLKGVDSTLKIQPAELGDSAVYLCASSLDRTFEQFFGPGTRLTVL.